The 3 T cell receptor beta chains given below trace back to one sample, sequenced in a study of blood T cell repertoires in COVID-19. Libraries were prepared by immunoSEQ multiplex PCR; TCRdb keeps only in-frame clonotypes and omits some of them. The data show 35,000 to 40,000 clones, over 80% seen once. Sequencing was done on a sample of peripheral blood. These receptors were taken from a human donor in a cohort sampled during active COVID-19.

This clone was detected only a few times. This sequence joins TRBV7-2 and TRBJ2-5; TRBD1 matches at 10 bases. Germline trimming cut 5 bases from V and 4 bases from J; bases unmatched to any gene: 10. This CDR3 comprises 16 residues. Germline CDR1 is SGHTA and CDR2 is FQGNSA. The CDR3 DNA follows: TGTGCCAGCAGCCCGGGACAGGGGTTTATCACAGAGACCCAGTACTTC. Translated, it gives CASSPGQGFITETQYF.

CDR3 loop: CASSLAIPGLAENTGELFF. The CDR3 DNA follows: TGTGCCAGCAGCTTAGCCATACCGGGGCTAGCGGAGAACACCGGGGAGCTGTTTTTT. The chain carries TRBV7-8 and TRBJ2-2, with 7 bases that match TRBD2. The germline V gene has CDR1 SGHVS and CDR2 FQNEAQ. Trimming removed 0 bases from V and 1 base from J; junction bases left unmatched: 11. CDR3 length: 19 amino acids.

V is TRBV6-5 and J is TRBJ2-7; D unresolved. CDR1 MNHEY and CDR2 SVGAGI come from the germline V gene. V was cut by 0 bases and J by 6 bases, with 12 bases left in between. The CDR3 runs to 14 residues. In DNA form, the CDR3 reads TGTGCCAGCAGTTACTCCCCGGGTACGGCCGAGCAGTACTTC. This translates into CASSYSPGTAEQYF.